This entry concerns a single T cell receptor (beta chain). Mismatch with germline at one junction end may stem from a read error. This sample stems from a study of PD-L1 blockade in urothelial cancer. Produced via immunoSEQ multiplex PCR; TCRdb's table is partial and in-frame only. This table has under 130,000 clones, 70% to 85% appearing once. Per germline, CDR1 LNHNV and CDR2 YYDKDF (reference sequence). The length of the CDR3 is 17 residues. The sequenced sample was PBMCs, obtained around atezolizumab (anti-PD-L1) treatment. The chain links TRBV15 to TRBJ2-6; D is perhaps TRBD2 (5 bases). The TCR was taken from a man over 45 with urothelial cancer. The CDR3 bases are TGTGTCACCAGCAGAGATTGGAGGAACTCTGGGGCCAACGTCCTGACTTTC. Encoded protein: CVTSRDWRNSGANVLTF.